This T cell receptor beta chain was identified in a study of blood T cell repertoires in COVID-19. Study at large: T cells, B-cell-depleted T cells, or PBMCs provided the cDNA or gDNA that served as material.

The Seattle patients joined while their infection was active and were tracked longitudinally afterward. Trimming pared 2 bases from V and 2 bases from J, leaving 10 bases between. CDR1 and CDR2 from the germline V gene are MNHEY and SVGAGI. This CDR3 contains 14 residues. Profiled with immunoSEQ multiplex PCR; TCRdb holds only in-frame clones, not every one. Here the sample spans roughly 300,000 clones, 75% to 95% being singletons. This receptor was obtained from a woman aged 30 to 39 with COVID-19, enrolled during active disease. Sample: peripheral blood. This chain links TRBV6-5 with TRBJ2-7, with D unresolved. The CDR3 loop is CASSYREATYEQYF. CDR3 coding DNA: TGTGCCAGCAGTTACCGAGAGGCGACCTACGAGCAGTACTTC.